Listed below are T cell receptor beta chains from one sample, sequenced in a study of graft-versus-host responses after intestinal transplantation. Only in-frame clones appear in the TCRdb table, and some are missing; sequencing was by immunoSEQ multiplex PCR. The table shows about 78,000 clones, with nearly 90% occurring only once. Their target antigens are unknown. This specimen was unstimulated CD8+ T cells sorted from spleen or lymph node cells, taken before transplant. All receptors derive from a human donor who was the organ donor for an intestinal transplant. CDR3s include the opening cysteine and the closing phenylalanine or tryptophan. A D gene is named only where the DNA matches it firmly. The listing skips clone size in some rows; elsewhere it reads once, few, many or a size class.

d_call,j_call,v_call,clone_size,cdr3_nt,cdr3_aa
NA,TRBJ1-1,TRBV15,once,TGTGCCACCAGCGAAAGGGGGAACACTGAAGCTTTCTTT,CATSERGNTEAFF
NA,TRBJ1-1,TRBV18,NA,TGTGCCAGCTCACCAGCGGCCAAGACCCCGATTCAGAACACTGAAGCTTTCTTT,CASSPAAKTPIQNTEAFF
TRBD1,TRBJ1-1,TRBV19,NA,TGTGCCAGTAGTATTGGCGCAGGGGGCTACGACCATGAAGCTTTCTTT,CASSIGAGGYDHEAFF
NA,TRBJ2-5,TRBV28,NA,TGTGCCAGCAGTTCCAGGGGAATGGGGGAGACCCAGTACTTC,CASSSRGMGETQYF
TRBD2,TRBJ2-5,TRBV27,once,TGTGCCGCATCCGGGGGGGCCGGGGAGACCCAGTACTTC,CAASGGAGETQYF
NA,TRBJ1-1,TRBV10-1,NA,TGCGCCAGCAGTGACCCCCGGACAGAAGCTTTCTTT,CASSDPRTEAFF
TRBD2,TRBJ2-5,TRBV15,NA,TGTGCCACCAGCAGACCAAGGACTAGCGGGGGGGTAAGAGAGACCCAGTACTTC,CATSRPRTSGGVRETQYF
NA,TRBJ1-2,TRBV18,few,TGTGCCAGCTCACCACCGTTCGGACAGCCTGGCTACACCTTC,CASSPPFGQPGYTF
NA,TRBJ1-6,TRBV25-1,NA,TGTGCCAGCAAGGGTGCGGGGAATTCACCCCTCCACTTT,CASKGAGNSPLHF
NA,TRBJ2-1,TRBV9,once,TGTGCCAGCAGCGTAGGGCCGTACAATGAGCAGTTCTTC,CASSVGPYNEQFF
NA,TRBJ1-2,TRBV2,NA,TGTGCCAGCATGGCTACAGACCTTGGCTACACCTTC,CASMATDLGYTF
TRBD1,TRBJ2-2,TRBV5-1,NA,TGCGCCAGCAGCCCAGGACAGGGGCGGGAGGAGCTGTTTTTT,CASSPGQGREELFF
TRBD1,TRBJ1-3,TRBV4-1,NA,TGCGCCAGCAGCCAAGATCCCGGGGACAGACACTCTGGAAACACCATATATTTT,CASSQDPGDRHSGNTIYF
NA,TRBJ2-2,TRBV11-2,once,TGTGCCAGCAGCTCCGCTGGGGACAAACGGCACGGCGGGGAGCTGTTTTTT,CASSSAGDKRHGGELFF
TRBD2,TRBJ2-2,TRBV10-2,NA,TGCGCCATCTCCAGGACTAGCGGGGGTAACACCGGGGAGCTGTTTTTT,CAISRTSGGNTGELFF
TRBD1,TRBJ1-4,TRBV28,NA,TGTGCCAGCAGTTTATCGGGGACAGGTACTAATGAAAAACTGTTTTTT,CASSLSGTGTNEKLFF
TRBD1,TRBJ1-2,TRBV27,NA,TGTGCCAGCAGTCCCTTAGGGCAGGGGGCGTTCTATGGCTACACCTTC,CASSPLGQGAFYGYTF
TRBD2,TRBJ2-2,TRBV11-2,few,TGTGCCAGCAGCTTAGGCGGGGGGTACTCCGGGGAGCTGTTTTTT,CASSLGGGYSGELFF
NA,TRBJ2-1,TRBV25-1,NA,TGTGCCAGCAGCCAGGGGTCCTACAATGAGCAGTTCTTC,CASSQGSYNEQFF
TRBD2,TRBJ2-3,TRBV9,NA,TGTGCCAGCAGTTTATCCCGGGGGAGGGCAGATACGCAGTATTTT,CASSLSRGRADTQYF
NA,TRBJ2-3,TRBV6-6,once,TGTGCCAGCAGTTACGGCAGTCCTGCAGATACGCAGTATTTT,CASSYGSPADTQYF
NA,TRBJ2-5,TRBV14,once,TGTGCCAGCAGCCGCCTGACGGGGAGGGAGACCCAGTACTTC,CASSRLTGRETQYF
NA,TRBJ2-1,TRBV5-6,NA,TGTGCCAGCAGCTTGGGGGGGGTGACCTACAATGAGCAGTTCTTC,CASSLGGVTYNEQFF
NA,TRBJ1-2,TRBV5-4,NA,TGTGCCAGCAGCTTGAGTAGCAGGGGAAGGGGCTACACCTTC,CASSLSSRGRGYTF
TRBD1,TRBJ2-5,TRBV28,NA,TGTGCCAGCAGTCTCACAGGGGCCCAAGAGACCCAGTACTTC,CASSLTGAQETQYF
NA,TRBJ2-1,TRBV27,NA,TGTGCCAGCAGCCTAAACGGGGCCTACAATGAGCAGTTCTTC,CASSLNGAYNEQFF
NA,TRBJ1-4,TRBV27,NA,TGTGCCAGCAGTTCCCCCGGGGATGAAAAACTGTTTTTT,CASSSPGDEKLFF
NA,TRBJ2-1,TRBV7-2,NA,TGTGCCAGCAGCTTAGTCGGTAGCGACAATGAGCAGTTCTTC,CASSLVGSDNEQFF
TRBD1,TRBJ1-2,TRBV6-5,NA,TGTGCCAGCAGTTACGGACAGGGGTCCTATGGCTACACCTTC,CASSYGQGSYGYTF
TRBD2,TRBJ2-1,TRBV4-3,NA,TGCGCCAGCAGCCAAGAAATCGGCGGGGGGGCCTACAATGAGCAGTTCTTC,CASSQEIGGGAYNEQFF
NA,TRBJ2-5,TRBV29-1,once,TGCAGCGTAGCGTACTTAGAGACCCAGTACTTC,CSVAYLETQYF
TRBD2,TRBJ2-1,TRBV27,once,TGTGCCAGCAGTACCCTAGCGGGGAACACCAATGAGCAGTTCTTC,CASSTLAGNTNEQFF
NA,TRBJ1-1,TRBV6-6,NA,TGTGCCAGCAGTGCGAGCTCTTCCTCCGGCACTGAAGCTTTCTTT,CASSASSSSGTEAFF
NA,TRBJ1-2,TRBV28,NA,TGTGCCAGCAGTTTATCCCCGAACTATGGCTACACCTTC,CASSLSPNYGYTF
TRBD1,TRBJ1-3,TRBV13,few,TGTGCCAGCAGCCAGACAGGGGCTGGAAACACCATATATTTT,CASSQTGAGNTIYF
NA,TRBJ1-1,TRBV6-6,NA,TGTGCCAGCAGTTCAGGGATGAACACTGAAGCTTTCTTT,CASSSGMNTEAFF
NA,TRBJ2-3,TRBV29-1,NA,TGCAGCGTTGAAGCACATTCCGATACGCAGTATTTT,CSVEAHSDTQYF
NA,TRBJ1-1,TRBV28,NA,TGTGCCAGCAGCCTGTCGCCAGGCCACACTGAAGCTTTCTTT,CASSLSPGHTEAFF
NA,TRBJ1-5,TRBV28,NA,TGTGCCAGCAGTCTCCGTTCGACAGTCAATAGCAATCAGCCCCAGCATTTT,CASSLRSTVNSNQPQHF
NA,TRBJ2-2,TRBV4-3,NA,TGCGCCAGCAGCCTCGGGAACACCGGGGAGCTGTTTTTT,CASSLGNTGELFF
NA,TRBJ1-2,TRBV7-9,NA,TGTGCCAGCAGCTCAACAGGCCCTAACTATGGCTACACCTTC,CASSSTGPNYGYTF
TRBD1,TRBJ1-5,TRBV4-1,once,TGCGCCAGCAGCCCCTGGTCAGGGGGAAGCAATCAGCCCCAGCATTTT,CASSPWSGGSNQPQHF
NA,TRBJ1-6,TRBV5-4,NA,TGTGCCAGCAGCTTGGCGACAGCATATAATTCACCCCTCCACTTT,CASSLATAYNSPLHF
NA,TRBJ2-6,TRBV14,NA,TGTGCCAGCAGCCAAGGGGCAGGGGGGACTGGGGCCAACGTCCTGACTTTC,CASSQGAGGTGANVLTF
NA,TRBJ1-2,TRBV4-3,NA,TGCGCCAGCAGCCAAGATAGGAGGGCCAGGGCGGGTTATGGCTACACCTTC,CASSQDRRARAGYGYTF
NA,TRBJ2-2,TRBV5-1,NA,TGCGCCAGCAGCCACGGGGGCGGGGGAGTCACCGGGGAGCTGTTTTTT,CASSHGGGGVTGELFF
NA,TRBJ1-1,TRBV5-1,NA,TGCGCCAGCAGCTTTCGTCACAGTCCCACTGAAGCTTTCTTT,CASSFRHSPTEAFF
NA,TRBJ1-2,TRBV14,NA,TGTGCCAGCAGCCCGTCGGGAGGGGGCTATGGCTACACCTTC,CASSPSGGGYGYTF
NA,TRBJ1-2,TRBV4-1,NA,TGCGCCAGCAGCCAAGAGGCTCAGTCCGCCTATGGCTACACCTTC,CASSQEAQSAYGYTF
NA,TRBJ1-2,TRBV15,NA,TGTGCCACCAGCAGAGACGAAACGAGCTATGGCTACACCTTC,CATSRDETSYGYTF
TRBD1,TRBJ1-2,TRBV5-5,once,TGTGCCAGCAGCGTACTTCGATTGGGACAGGACAACTATGGCTACACCTTC,CASSVLRLGQDNYGYTF
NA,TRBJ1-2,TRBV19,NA,TGTGCCAGTGGCACAGGGTCCTATGGCTACACCTTC,CASGTGSYGYTF
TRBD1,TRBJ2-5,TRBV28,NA,TGTGCAGTAGGAAAGACAGGGATGGGGGAGACCCAGTACTTC,CAVGKTGMGETQYF
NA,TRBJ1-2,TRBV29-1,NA,TGCAGCTGCATTTCAGGGTCTAACTATGGCTACACCTTC,CSCISGSNYGYTF
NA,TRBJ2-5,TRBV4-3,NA,TGCGCCAGCAGCCAGGGAAGGGGATATCAAGAGACCCAGTACTTC,CASSQGRGYQETQYF